A single sample is the source of the 20 T cell receptor beta chains below, sequenced in a study of naive and memory T cell subsets. An equimolar mix of two oligonucleotides served as the beta constant-region primer for TRBC1 and TRBC2. Four rounds of PCR amplified the ligated cDNA using nested alpha and beta constant-region primers plus SP2. Via MiXCR, TCRdb re-called the UMI-ligation and nested PCR reads, giving one row per CDR3 protein. The repertoire has around 130,000 distinct CDR3 sequences, 35% to 45% of them found once; the top ten carry 0.9%. Source material: central memory CD4+ T cells from blood. The receptors originated from a human donor in good health.

The sample holds a few counts of this clonotype. The chain employs TRBV30 and TRBJ1-6, with 7 bases fitting TRBD1. This CDR3 has 16 residues. V trimming: 4 bases; J trimming: 2 bases; junction bases outside the gene matches: 8. CDR1 GTSNPN and CDR2 SVGIG come from the germline V gene (reference sequence). CDR3 sequence (DNA): TGTGCCTGGACCCAACCGGGACAGCCCTATAATTCACCCCTCCACTTT. It translates to CAWTQPGQPYNSPLHF.

The chain joins TRBV10-3 to TRBJ2-1; D is possibly TRBD1 or TRBD2 (5 bases each). Trimming removed 8 bases at V and 2 bases at J, with 13 bases between. The germline V gene encodes CDR1 ENHRY and CDR2 SYGVKD. This CDR3 is built from 14 residues. Here the CDR3 DNA reads TGTGCCATCGGGGGAAGCAGGACCTACAATGAGCAGTTCTTC. It specifies CAIGGSRTYNEQFF.

The rearrangement uses TRBV6-5 and TRBJ2-7, with D uncertain. This CDR3 region has 14 residues. Trimming removed 6 bases at V and 2 bases at J, with 14 bases between. Per germline, CDR1 MNHEY and CDR2 SVGAGI. The CDR3 loop reads CASRVPGPPYEQYF. The CDR3 DNA reads TGTGCCAGCAGGGTCCCGGGCCCACCCTACGAGCAGTACTTC.

This clonotype was counted only a few times. V and J are TRBV3-1 and TRBJ2-7; D perhaps matches TRBD1 (6 bases). V lost 6 bases, J lost 5 bases, and 14 bases lay in between. The CDR3 covers 13 residues. CDR1 LGHDT and CDR2 YNNKEL come from the germline V gene (reference sequence). CDR3 coding DNA: TGTGCCAGCAGACCCGCAGGGGTCAACGAGCAGTACTTC. Translation: CASRPAGVNEQYF.

There are many counts of this clonotype. J is TRBJ2-7 and V is TRBV5-1; D is unclear. From germline, CDR1 is SGHRS and CDR2 YFSETQ. Trimming took off 2 bases at V and 1 base at J, with 7 bases between the two ends. The CDR3 runs 13 residues. The CDR3 nucleotides are TGCGCCAGCAGCTTATCAGCATCCTACGAGCAGTACTTC. Translated, it gives CASSLSASYEQYF.

This clonotype was counted a few times. This chain joins TRBV29-1 and TRBJ1-1; D ambiguous. From germline, CDR1 is SQVTM and CDR2 ANQGSEA. The CDR3 totals 11 residues. Trimming shortened V by 7 bases and J by 6 bases, and 12 bases separated the two germline ends. CDR3 amino acids: CSGRQNAEAFF. CDR3 nucleotide sequence: TGCAGCGGTAGACAAAACGCTGAAGCTTTCTTT.

The V call is TRBV20-1, the J call TRBJ2-3, with D possibly being TRBD1 (6 bases). In germline, CDR1 is DFQATT, CDR2 SNEGSKA (reference sequence). V was cut by 7 bases and J by 3 bases, with 17 bases left in between. This CDR3 region has 14 residues. The CDR3 protein is CSESPGQGTDTQYF. CDR3 sequence (DNA): TGCAGTGAGTCTCCCGGGCAGGGGACAGATACGCAGTATTTT.

There are many counts of this clonotype. This sequence joins TRBV9 and TRBJ2-5; the D gene is possibly TRBD2 (7 bases). The germline gives CDR1 SGDLS, CDR2 YYNGEE. CDR3 length equals 17 residues. Trimming took off 0 bases at V and 2 bases at J, with 17 bases between the two ends. CDR3 in amino acids: CASSVGRRRGAQETQYF. Here the CDR3 DNA reads TGTGCCAGCAGCGTAGGAAGACGTCGGGGGGCACAAGAGACCCAGTACTTC. The complete variable domain, with remaining parts taken from reference TRBV9 and TRBJ2-5, reads DSGVTQTPKHLITATGQRVTLRCSPRSGDLSVYWYQQSLDQGLQFLIQYYNGEERAKGNILERFSAQQFPDLHSELNLSSLELGDSALYFCASSVGRRRGAQETQYFGPGTRLLVL.

The CDR3 sequence: CASSLYLAGGYEQYF. CDR3 coding DNA: TGCGCCAGCAGCCTATACCTAGCGGGTGGCTACGAGCAGTACTTC. The V gene is TRBV4-3, the J gene TRBJ2-7; 8 bases fit TRBD2. Per germline, CDR1 LGHNA and CDR2 YSLEER. This CDR3 spans 15 amino acids. After removal of 4 bases from V and 3 bases from J, the junction contained 8 bases not matched to a gene.

This rearrangement joins TRBV28 to TRBJ2-1; 11 bases agree with TRBD1. The J segment lost 6 bases and the V segment lost 6 bases, leaving 7 bases of the junction unmatched. This CDR3 has 15 amino acids. Germline-derived CDR1 and CDR2 are MDHEN and SYDVKM. CDR3 nucleotide sequence: TGTGCCAGCAGGAATGCCGGGACAGGGGGCAATGAGCAGTTCTTC. Translation: CASRNAGTGGNEQFF.

V gene TRBV28 combines with J gene TRBJ1-5; D is unresolved. The CDR3 consists of 12 residues. Germline V gives CDR1 MDHEN, CDR2 SYDVKM. The V and J ends lost 4 bases and 5 bases respectively, with 6 bases between them. CDR3 sequence (DNA): TGTGCCAGCAGTTCCAGTTATCAGCCCCAGCATTTT. Its translation: CASSSSYQPQHF.

The chain links TRBV29-1 to TRBJ2-3; no firm D call. Germline assignment: CDR1 SQVTM and CDR2 ANQGSEA. The CDR3 extends over 13 amino acids. V lost 5 bases and J 1 base, leaving 10 bases between the germline ends. The CDR3 DNA reads TGCAGCGTTCAAGGGCTGGGCACAGATACGCAGTATTTT. It translates to CSVQGLGTDTQYF.

The rearrangement uses TRBV20-1 and TRBJ2-1, with a possible D match to TRBD1 (6 bases). The V and J ends lost 8 bases and 5 bases respectively, with 22 bases between them. The CDR3 runs 15 residues. Germline V gene data show CDR1 as DFQATT and CDR2 as SNEGSKA (reference sequence). The CDR3 spells CSFRLEKGTHNEQFF. The CDR3 DNA sequence: TGCAGTTTTCGCCTCGAAAAGGGGACACACAATGAGCAGTTCTTC.

The table lists this clonotype with a few counts. V is TRBV6-1 and J is TRBJ1-6; D is unresolved. V dropped 5 bases and J dropped 2 bases, with 4 bases sitting between them. This CDR3 spans 13 amino acids. Germline V gives CDR1 MNHNS, CDR2 SASEGT. The DNA of the CDR3 is TGTGCCAGCAGTTGGCCCTATAATTCACCCCTCCACTTT. Encoded protein: CASSWPYNSPLHF.

This clonotype has only a few counts. This rearrangement joins TRBV4-3 to TRBJ2-1; 9 positions match TRBD2. This CDR3 is built from 16 residues. CDR1 is LGHNA, CDR2 YSLEER, per germline. The J segment lost 7 bases and the V segment lost 3 bases, leaving 10 bases of the junction unmatched. This CDR3 is CASSQALSGRWNEQFF. CDR3 nucleotides: TGCGCCAGCAGCCAGGCGCTTAGCGGGAGATGGAATGAGCAGTTCTTC.

The rearrangement joins TRBV7-3 to TRBJ1-6; D perhaps matches TRBD1 (6 bases). The CDR3 has 15 amino acids. From germline, CDR1 is SGHTA and CDR2 FQGTGA. The V end was cut by 5 bases, the J end by 7 bases, with 15 bases between. CDR3 region: CASSPTGGNNSPLHF. Written as DNA, the CDR3 is TGTGCCAGCAGCCCTACGGGGGGCAACAATTCACCCCTCCACTTT.

V gene TRBV7-3 combines with J gene TRBJ2-2, with TRBD1 matching over 8 bases. Germline CDR1 SGHTA, CDR2 FQGTGA. Trimming removed 5 bases from V and 4 bases from J; junction bases left unmatched: 9. The CDR3 extends over 16 amino acids. The CDR3 nucleotides are TGTGCCAGCAGCCGTCAGGGGGCAATGGGCACCGGGGAGCTGTTTTTT. Translated: CASSRQGAMGTGELFF.

The genes are TRBV6-1 and TRBJ1-4; the match to TRBD1 covers 8 bases. The trim removed 1 base at V and 7 bases at J, leaving 2 bases unmatched. This CDR3 is 14 amino acids long. CDR1 MNHNS and CDR2 SASEGT come from the germline V gene. Here the CDR3 DNA reads TGTGCCAGCAGTGAAGGGACAGGGAGTGAAAAACTGTTTTTT. It codes for CASSEGTGSEKLFF.

V gene TRBV6-2 or TRBV6-3 combines with J gene TRBJ2-7; a possible D gene is TRBD2 (6 bases). Between the trimmed V and J ends, which lost 10 bases and 0 bases, there was a span of 13 bases. Germline CDR1 reads MNHEY; CDR2 reads SVGEGT. CDR3 length: 13 residues. The CDR3 region has the DNA TGTGCCACCCACCGGGACTCCTCCTACGAGCAGTACTTC. It translates to CATHRDSSYEQYF.

The chain has TRBV20-1 and TRBJ1-1, with 10 bases aligning to TRBD1. Germline CDR1 DFQATT, CDR2 SNEGSKA (reference sequence). V dropped 6 bases and J dropped 1; count of bases not matched to a gene: 5. The CDR3 runs to 14 residues. DNA of the CDR3: TGCAGTGCGAGACAGGGGGCGCAGAACACTGAAGCTTTCTTT. This translates into CSARQGAQNTEAFF.